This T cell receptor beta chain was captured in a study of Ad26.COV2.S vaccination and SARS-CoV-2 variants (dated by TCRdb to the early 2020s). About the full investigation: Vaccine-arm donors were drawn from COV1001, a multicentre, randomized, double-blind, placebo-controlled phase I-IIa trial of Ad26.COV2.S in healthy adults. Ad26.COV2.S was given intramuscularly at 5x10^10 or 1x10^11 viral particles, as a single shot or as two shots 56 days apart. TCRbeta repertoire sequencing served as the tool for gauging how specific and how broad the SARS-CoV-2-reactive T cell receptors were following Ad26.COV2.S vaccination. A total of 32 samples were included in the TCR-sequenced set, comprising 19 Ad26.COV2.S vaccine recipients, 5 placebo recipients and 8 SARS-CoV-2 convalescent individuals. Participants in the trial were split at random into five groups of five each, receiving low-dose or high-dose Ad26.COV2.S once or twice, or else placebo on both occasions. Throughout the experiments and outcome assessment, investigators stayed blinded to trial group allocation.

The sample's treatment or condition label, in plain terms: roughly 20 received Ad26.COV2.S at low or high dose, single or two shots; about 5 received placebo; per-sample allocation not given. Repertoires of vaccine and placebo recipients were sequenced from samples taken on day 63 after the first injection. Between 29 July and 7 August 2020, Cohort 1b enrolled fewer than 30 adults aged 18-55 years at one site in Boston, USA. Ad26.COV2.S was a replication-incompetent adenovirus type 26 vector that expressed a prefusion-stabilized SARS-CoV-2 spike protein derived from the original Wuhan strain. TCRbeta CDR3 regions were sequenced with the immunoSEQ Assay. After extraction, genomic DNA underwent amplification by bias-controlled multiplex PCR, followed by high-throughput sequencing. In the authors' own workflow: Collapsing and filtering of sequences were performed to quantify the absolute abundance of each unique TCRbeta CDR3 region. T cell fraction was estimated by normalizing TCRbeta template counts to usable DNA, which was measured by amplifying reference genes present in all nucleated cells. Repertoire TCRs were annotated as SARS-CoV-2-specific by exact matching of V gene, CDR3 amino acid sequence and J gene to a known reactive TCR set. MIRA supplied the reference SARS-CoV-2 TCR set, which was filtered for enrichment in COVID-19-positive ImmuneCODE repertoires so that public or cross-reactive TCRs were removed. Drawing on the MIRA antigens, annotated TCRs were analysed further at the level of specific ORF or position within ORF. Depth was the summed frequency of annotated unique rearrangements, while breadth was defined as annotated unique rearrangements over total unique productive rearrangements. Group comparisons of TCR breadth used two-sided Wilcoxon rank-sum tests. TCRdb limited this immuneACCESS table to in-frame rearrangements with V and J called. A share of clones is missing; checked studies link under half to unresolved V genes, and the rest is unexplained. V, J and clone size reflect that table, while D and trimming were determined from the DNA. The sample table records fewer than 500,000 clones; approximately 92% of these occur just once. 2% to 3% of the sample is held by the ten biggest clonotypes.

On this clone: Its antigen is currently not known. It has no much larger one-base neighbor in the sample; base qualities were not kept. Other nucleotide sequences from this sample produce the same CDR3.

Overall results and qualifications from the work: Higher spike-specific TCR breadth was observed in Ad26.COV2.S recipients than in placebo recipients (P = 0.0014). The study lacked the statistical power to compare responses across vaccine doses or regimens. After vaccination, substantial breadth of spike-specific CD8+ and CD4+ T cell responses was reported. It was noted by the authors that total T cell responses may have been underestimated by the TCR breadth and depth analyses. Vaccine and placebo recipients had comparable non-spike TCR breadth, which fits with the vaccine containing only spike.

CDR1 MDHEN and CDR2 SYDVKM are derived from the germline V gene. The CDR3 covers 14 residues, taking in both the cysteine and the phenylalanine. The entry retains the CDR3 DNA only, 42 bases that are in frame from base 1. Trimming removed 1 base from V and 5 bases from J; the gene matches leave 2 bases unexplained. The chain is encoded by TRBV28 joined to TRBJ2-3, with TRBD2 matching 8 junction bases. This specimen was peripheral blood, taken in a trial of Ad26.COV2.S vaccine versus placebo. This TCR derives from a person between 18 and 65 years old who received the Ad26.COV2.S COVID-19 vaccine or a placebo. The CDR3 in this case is CASSLLAGKDTQYF. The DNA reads TGTGCCAGCAGTTTATTAGCGGGGAAAGATACGCAGTATTTT.